This T cell receptor beta chain was profiled in a study of early T cells in non-severe SARS-CoV-2 infection. Each CDR3 protein gets one entry after TCRdb re-called the 5' RACE reads with MiXCR. The sample lists some 57,000 distinct CDR3 sequences, 10% to 11% occurring once. This clonotype was detected many times. The CDR3 totals 13 residues. Between the trimmed V and J ends, which lost 2 bases and 4 bases, there was a span of 7 bases. The germline V gene encodes CDR1 SGHTA and CDR2 FQGNSA. Sample: whole blood. The chain recombines TRBV7-2 with TRBJ2-3; D is perhaps TRBD1 (5 bases). The receptor was isolated from an adult who was a healthcare worker with PCR-confirmed SARS-CoV-2 infection or an uninfected control (not recorded which). The CDR3 DNA follows: TGTGCCAGCAGCTTACAGGGCTCAGATACGCAGTATTTT. This encodes CASSLQGSDTQYF.